The 19 T cell receptor beta chains below were found in one sample sequenced in a study of blood T cell repertoires in COVID-19. Method: immunoSEQ multiplex PCR; TCRdb's copy keeps in-frame clones and lacks some. The table shows fewer than 450,000 clones, with about 88% occurring only once. The sample consisted of PBMCs or T cells enriched from blood (not recorded which). The receptors were gathered from a woman aged 30 to 39 who had recovered from COVID-19.

The gene calls are TRBV15 and TRBJ2-5; no clear D. V was shortened by 0 bases and J by 5 bases, with 19 bases between the two germline ends. Germline CDR1 and CDR2: LNHNV and YYDKDF (reference sequence). CDR3 size: 17 residues. CDR3 residues: CATSRDVVSSWSETQYF. The CDR3 DNA follows: TGTGCCACCAGCAGAGACGTGGTGTCTAGTTGGTCTGAGACCCAGTACTTC.

This clone is a singleton in its sample. CDR3 DNA: TGTGCCAGCAGCTCCGGACAGGGGGCGCCCATAGAAGAGACCCAGTACTTC. Residues: CASSSGQGAPIEETQYF. V usage is TRBV7-2 and J usage is TRBJ2-5; 11 positions match TRBD1. CDR1 SGHTA and CDR2 FQGNSA come from the germline V gene. Unmatched junction bases numbered 10, after V lost 4 bases and J lost 3 bases. This CDR3 has 17 amino acids.

The chain has TRBV3-1 (or the pseudogene TRBV3-2) and TRBJ1-1, with D possibly TRBD1 on 6 matching bases. V lost 0 bases, J lost 1 base, and 12 bases lay in between. This CDR3 is built from 16 residues. The germline CDR1 and CDR2 sequences are LGHDT and YNNKEL (reference sequence). CDR3 sequence reads: CASSQDRTGRNTEAFF. DNA of the CDR3: TGTGCCAGCAGCCAAGACCGAACAGGGAGGAACACTGAAGCTTTCTTT.

A note on this clone: Germline and junction disagree at one end, which may indicate a read error. This rearrangement joins TRBV7-9 to TRBJ2-7, with 10 bases lining up with TRBD2. The CDR3 totals 13 residues. Germline CDR1 reads SEHNR; CDR2 reads FQNEAQ (reference sequence). CDR3 in amino acids: CASSLDPSGGLDF. The CDR3 DNA follows: TGTGCCAGCAGCTTAGATCCTAGCGGGGGTTTGGACTTC.

CDR3 sequence: CASSLRSGGLSGNTIYF. CDR3 bases: TGTGCCAGCAGTTTAAGGTCAGGGGGCCTCTCTGGAAACACCATATATTTT. The V and J genes are TRBV28 and TRBJ1-3; 8 positions match TRBD1. Germline V gene lookup returns CDR1 MDHEN and CDR2 SYDVKM. This CDR3 comprises 17 residues. V trimming: 2 bases; J trimming: 0 bases; junction bases outside the gene matches: 6.

The rearrangement joins TRBV5-1 to TRBJ2-5; D unresolved. Germline V gene data show CDR1 as SGHRS and CDR2 as YFSETQ. Deletions cut 4 bases from V and 0 bases from J, with 13 bases between. CDR3 size: 15 residues. CDR3 amino acids: CASSNLGDHQETQYF. In DNA form, the CDR3 reads TGCGCCAGCAGCAACCTAGGTGACCACCAAGAGACCCAGTACTTC.

The chain employs TRBV7-6 and TRBJ2-7; 7 nucleotides agree with TRBD2. The J segment lost 1 base and the V segment lost 5 bases, leaving 14 bases of the junction unmatched. Germline V gives CDR1 SGHVS, CDR2 FNYEAQ. The CDR3 sequence is 17 residues long. This chain's CDR3 is CASSNSMGEGFSYEQYF. As DNA, the CDR3 is TGTGCCAGCAGCAACTCAATGGGGGAGGGGTTTTCCTACGAGCAGTACTTC.

The chain employs TRBV7-2 and TRBJ1-3; D may be TRBD1 (6 bases). CDR1 is SGHTA, CDR2 FQGNSA, per germline. V was clipped by 5 bases and J by 0 bases, with 11 bases between them. This CDR3 spans 15 amino acids. CDR3 residues: CASSGWTASGNTIYF. The CDR3 DNA is TGTGCCAGCAGCGGATGGACAGCCTCTGGAAACACCATATATTTT.

This rearrangement joins TRBV10-3 to TRBJ1-4, with D unclear. Trimming cost V 4 bases and J 2 bases, with 11 bases left between them. CDR3 length: 15 residues. The germline gives CDR1 ENHRY, CDR2 SYGVKD. The CDR3 sequence: CAISANTNTNEKLFF. The DNA for the CDR3 is TGTGCCATCAGTGCGAACACTAACACTAATGAAAAACTGTTTTTT.

This chain connects TRBV7-9 to TRBJ1-1, with D hard to call. CDR1 is SEHNR and CDR2 is FQNEAQ in the germline V gene (reference sequence). V dropped 7 bases and J dropped 1 base, with 7 bases sitting between them. There are 12 residues in the CDR3. The CDR3 loop is CASKRANTEAFF. Written as DNA, the CDR3 is TGTGCCAGCAAGCGGGCGAACACTGAAGCTTTCTTT. The full variable domain, completed using reference TRBV7-9 and TRBJ1-1, is DTGVSQNPRHKITKRGQNVTFRCDPISEHNRLYWYRQTLGQGPEFLTYFQNEAQLEKSRLLSDRFSAERPKGSFSTLEIQRTEQGDSAMYLCASKRANTEAFFGQGTRLTVV.

The chain employs TRBV18 and TRBJ2-7; 12 positions match TRBD1. V was clipped by 0 bases and J by 4 bases; unmatched bases: 1. CDR1 KGHSH and CDR2 LQKENI come from the germline V gene. This CDR3 is 15 amino acids long. CDR3 sequence (DNA): TGTGCCAGCTCACCACCGGGACAGGGGGCGTACGAGCAGTACTTC. Translated: CASSPPGQGAYEQYF.

The chain has TRBV14 and TRBJ1-2; D is unclear. The ends were cut back, 2 bases at V and 7 bases at J, with 17 bases in the middle. The CDR3 extends over 15 amino acids. The germline gives CDR1 SGHDN, CDR2 FVKESK. The CDR3 reads CASSQSRGMFGGYTF. Here the CDR3 DNA reads TGTGCCAGCAGCCAATCCCGGGGAATGTTCGGTGGCTACACCTTC.

The J gene is TRBJ2-7, the V gene TRBV9; a possible D gene is TRBD1 (6 bases). The CDR3 consists of 13 residues. CDR1 and CDR2 from the germline V gene are SGDLS and YYNGEE. V was cut by 9 bases and J by 0 bases, with 13 bases left in between. The CDR3 DNA follows: TGTGCCAACAGGGTGGGGAGCTCCTACGAGCAGTACTTC. Amino acids: CANRVGSSYEQYF.

V is TRBV7-7 and J is TRBJ2-5, with 7 nucleotides matching TRBD1. The CDR3 sequence is 15 residues long. Germline V lookup: CDR1 SSHAT, CDR2 FNYEAQ (reference sequence). The trim removed 3 bases at V and 2 bases at J, leaving 6 bases unmatched. CDR3 region: CASSLTGTVQETQYF. The CDR3, as DNA: TGTGCCAGCAGCTTGACCGGGACAGTTCAAGAGACCCAGTACTTC.

The chain employs TRBV27 and TRBJ2-7; 12 bases align to TRBD2. Per germline, CDR1 MNHEY and CDR2 SMNVEV (reference sequence). This CDR3 is 18 amino acids long. J gave up 7 bases and V 4 bases, and 17 bases lay outside the gene matches. The CDR3 region is CASSYMTSGGHPPREQYF. The CDR3 nucleotides read TGTGCCAGCAGTTATATGACTAGCGGGGGCCACCCTCCTCGAGAGCAGTACTTC.

The chain links TRBV29-1 to TRBJ2-5; no definite D call. CDR3 length equals 11 residues. Trimming removed 7 bases at V and 7 bases at J, with 13 bases between. Germline assignment: CDR1 SQVTM and CDR2 ANQGSEA. CDR3 DNA: TGCAGCGCCGCCGTAGTTACGACCCAGTACTTC. Protein: CSAAVVTTQYF.

V usage is TRBV19 and J usage is TRBJ1-1; D unclear. Germline values: CDR1 LNHDA, CDR2 SQIVND (reference sequence). The CDR3 sequence is 14 residues long. Trimming cost V 5 bases and J 0 bases, with 10 bases left between them. CDR3 residues: CASSGPGMNTEAFF. CDR3 nucleotides: TGTGCCAGTAGTGGTCCGGGGATGAACACTGAAGCTTTCTTT.

The CDR3 coding sequence is TGTGCCACCCTCGACAGGGGGCGCACAGATACGCAGTATTTT. This encodes CATLDRGRTDTQYF. The chain combines TRBV28 with TRBJ2-3; 10 bases match TRBD1. This CDR3 comprises 14 residues. The junction had 5 bases not matched to a gene; V was cut back by 10 bases and J by 1 base. The germline gives CDR1 MDHEN, CDR2 SYDVKM.

This clone was seen just once. Other nucleotide sequences from this sample produce the same CDR3. V usage is TRBV29-1 and J usage is TRBJ2-3; TRBD2 aligns across 7 bases. CDR1 and CDR2 (germline): SQVTM, ANQGSEA. This CDR3 comprises 13 residues. J was trimmed by 0 bases and V by 5 bases; bases with no gene match: 2. The CDR3 coding sequence is TGCAGCGTTCGCGGGGGTAGCACAGATACGCAGTATTTT. Translating gives CSVRGGSTDTQYF.